A single sample gave rise to the 7 T cell receptor beta chains below, sequenced in a study of monozygotic twins with inflammatory bowel disease. TCRdb re-called the 5' RACE reads; one entry per CDR3 protein, DNA not given. In total, the table holds roughly 170,000 distinct CDR3 sequences. Material for sequencing was blood. All receptors come from a human donor with ulcerative colitis or Crohn's disease, or a healthy co-twin of an affected twin (not recorded which).

V is TRBV6-5 and J is TRBJ1-2. The CDR3 spans 12 residues. The germline V gene encodes CDR1 MNHEY and CDR2 SVGAGI. The CDR3 here is CASSSGLYGYTF.

This rearrangement joins TRBV5-1 to TRBJ2-7. Per the germline V gene, CDR1 is SGHRS and CDR2 is YFSETQ. The CDR3 length is 14 residues. CDR3 residues: CASSLRGSANEQYF.

V usage is TRBV2 and J usage is TRBJ2-1; no DNA is available, so the TRBD2 call from TCRdb remains unchecked. The CDR3 consists of 18 residues. Germline V gene data show CDR1 as SNHLY and CDR2 as FYNNEI. CDR3 in amino acids: CASSEPPRLAGGGNEQFF.

The chain employs TRBV12-3 or TRBV12-4 and TRBJ2-7; the D call from TCRdb, TRBD1, cannot be confirmed without DNA. This CDR3 is 13 amino acids long. The CDR3: CASSSLGGQGQYF.

The chain joins TRBV12-3 or TRBV12-4 to TRBJ1-1. This CDR3 is built from 14 residues. The CDR3 here is CASRTGRLNTEAFF.

The J gene is TRBJ2-2, the V gene TRBV6-1. Per germline, CDR1 MNHNS and CDR2 SASEGT. The length of the CDR3 is 15 residues. CDR3 loop: CASSRRLANTGELFF.

The V and J genes are TRBV20-1 and TRBJ2-5; checking the TCRdb D call of TRBD1 is not possible without DNA. Germline values: CDR1 DFQATT, CDR2 SNEGSKA (reference sequence). The CDR3 extends over 14 amino acids. CDR3: CSARIAGTRETQYF.